This is a list of T cell receptor beta chains from one sample in a study of response to subunit inactivated influenza vaccine. Using its own MiXCR run on the RT-PCR reads, TCRdb lists one record per CDR3 protein. The sample contains about 160,000 distinct CDR3 sequences, roughly 11% of which appear only once. The source material was non-naive T cells sorted from PBMCs, sampled 45 days after vaccination. These receptors originate from a man aged 45-60 years who received an inactivated influenza vaccine. CDR3s include the opening cysteine and the closing phenylalanine or tryptophan. A D gene is named only where the DNA matches it firmly. The size field is filled for only some rows; it gives once, few, many or a size class.

V	J	D	size	DNA	CDR3
TRBV5-1	TRBJ2-7	TRBD1	-	TGCGCCAGCAGCTTGGGGATTTGGTGGGGACAGGGGCAAAACGAGCAGTACTTC	CASSLGIWWGQGQNEQYF
TRBV29-1	TRBJ2-2	-	-	TGCAGCGTTGATGTGAGAAACACCGGGGAGCTGTTTTTT	CSVDVRNTGELFF
TRBV20-1	TRBJ2-7	TRBD1	few	TGCAGTGCTAGTTCCCCGACAGGGCCGGGGCAGTACTTC	CSASSPTGPGQYF
TRBV28	TRBJ2-1	TRBD2	few	TGTGCCAGCAGACAGGGACTAGGGGGCTACAATGAGCAGTTCTTC	CASRQGLGGYNEQFF
TRBV20-1	TRBJ2-1	-	few	TGCAGTGCTAGAGAGGGGGGAGAGCAGTTCTTC	CSAREGGEQFF
TRBV20-1	TRBJ2-7	TRBD1	-	TGCAGTGCTGGGGGACAGGTACCCTACGAGCAGTACTTC	CSAGGQVPYEQYF
TRBV7-2	TRBJ2-3	-	many	TGTGCCAGCAGCTTTTCTCTAACAGACCTAGATACGCAGTATTTT	CASSFSLTDLDTQYF
TRBV5-1	TRBJ2-1	-	many	TGCGCCAGCAGCTTGGCGACGGCTACATACGATGAGCAGTTCTTC	CASSLATATYDEQFF
TRBV7-2	TRBJ2-3	-	many	TGTGCCAGCAGCACTGGCGGACCCACAGATACGCAGTATTTT	CASSTGGPTDTQYF
TRBV6-5	TRBJ2-7	TRBD1	few	TGTGCCAGCAGTTACGGGGCAGGGGGCTCCTACGAGCAGTACTTC	CASSYGAGGSYEQYF
TRBV12-3/TRBV12-4	TRBJ2-1	-	many	TGTGCCAGCAGCCTTTCTTCCTACAATGAGCAGTTCTTC	CASSLSSYNEQFF
TRBV6-5	TRBJ1-6	-	few	TGTGCCAGCAGTTACGATATAGGGCATTCACCCCTCCACTTT	CASSYDIGHSPLHF
TRBV13	TRBJ2-1	TRBD2	few	TGTGCCAGCAGCTTAGGGACTAGCGGTTACAATGAGCAGTTCTTC	CASSLGTSGYNEQFF
TRBV4-3	TRBJ2-4	TRBD2	-	TGCGCCAGCAGCCAAGAGAGCGGGGGGGTGATTCTCGGCTACTTC	CASSQESGGVILGYF
TRBV7-2	TRBJ1-6	-	few	TGTGCCAGCAGCTTTCCTCGTTCACCCCTCCACTTT	CASSFPRSPLHF
TRBV7-2	TRBJ2-1	-	-	TGTGCCAGCAGCTTAGCGGGAGCAAGCTCCTACAATGAGCAGTTCTTC	CASSLAGASSYNEQFF
TRBV5-1	TRBJ2-1	-	many	TGCGCCAGCAGCCCTGGGGACACCCTCTCCTACAATGAGCAGTTCTTC	CASSPGDTLSYNEQFF
TRBV5-5	TRBJ2-7	TRBD2	-	TGTGCCAGCAGCCCCGCGGGGGGCTTCTCCTACGAGCAGTACTTC	CASSPAGGFSYEQYF
TRBV7-2	TRBJ2-2	-	-	TGTGCCAGCAGCCGTTCGGCGGGGGACAGCGGGGAGCTGTTTTTT	CASSRSAGDSGELFF
TRBV7-8	TRBJ1-5	-	many	TGTGCCAGCAGCTTAGCGCATTCTGGGGGGGTAGGGCCCCAGCATTTT	CASSLAHSGGVGPQHF
TRBV20-1	TRBJ2-2	TRBD1	many	TGCAGTGCTAGAGGGGGACAGGGGAACACCGGGGAGCTGTTTTTT	CSARGGQGNTGELFF
TRBV12-3/TRBV12-4	TRBJ1-5	TRBD1	many	TGTGCCAGCAGTTATATACAGGGGAATCAGCCCCAGCATTTT	CASSYIQGNQPQHF
TRBV4-2	TRBJ2-3	-	few	TGTGCCAGCAGCCAAGATGGGGGGAATTCAGATACGCAGTATTTT	CASSQDGGNSDTQYF
TRBV4-2	TRBJ1-2	-	few	TGTGCCAGCAGCCAACGGGGCAATAACTATGGCTACACCTTC	CASSQRGNNYGYTF
TRBV5-1	TRBJ2-2	-	-	TGCGCCAGCAGCGGAATGAACACCGGGGAGCTGTTTTTT	CASSGMNTGELFF
TRBV7-2	TRBJ1-5	TRBD1	few	TGTGCCAGCAGCCGACAGGGGATAGGTCAGCCCCAGCATTTT	CASSRQGIGQPQHF
TRBV6-2/TRBV6-3	TRBJ2-3	-	few	TGTGCCAGCAGTTACCCTACCCTCCTCGGCGGGCGAATTGGGGATACGCAGTATTTT	CASSYPTLLGGRIGDTQYF
TRBV30	TRBJ1-6	-	-	TGTGCCTGGAGTGTATCACAGGGAGGACGGCCCCTCCACTTT	CAWSVSQGGRPLHF
TRBV3-1	TRBJ2-7	TRBD1	-	TGTGCCAGCAGCCGCAGAGACAGGGCCGAGCAGTACTTC	CASSRRDRAEQYF
TRBV3-1	TRBJ2-3	-	few	TGTGCCAGCAGCCAAGGGGCCGACCCCGGTACGCAGTATTTT	CASSQGADPGTQYF
TRBV7-9	TRBJ2-3	-	few	TGTGCCAGCAGCCGAGCCAGCACAGATACGCAGTATTTT	CASSRASTDTQYF
TRBV28	TRBJ2-7	TRBD2	many	TGTGCCAGCGTTAGCGGGAGTCTCTACGAGCAGTACTTC	CASVSGSLYEQYF
TRBV7-2	TRBJ2-3	TRBD1	many	TGTGCCAGCAGCTCAAGACAGGGAACAGATACGCAGTATTTT	CASSSRQGTDTQYF
TRBV7-6	TRBJ2-1	-	many	TGTGCCAGCAGCTTAACAGGGAGAACTAACAATGAGCAGTTCTTC	CASSLTGRTNNEQFF
TRBV6-1	TRBJ2-1	-	-	TGTGCCAGCAGTGAAAGGAGGAACAATGAGCAGTTCTTC	CASSERRNNEQFF
TRBV29-1	TRBJ1-2	-	many	TGCAGCGCCGGGGGTGTGGACAGTAACTATGGCTACACCTTC	CSAGGVDSNYGYTF
TRBV7-7	TRBJ1-4	TRBD1	-	TGTACCTTCAGAATGAACCTACCGGGACAGGCGTTTGTAGATGAAAAACTGTTTTTT	CTFRMNLPGQAFVDEKLFF
TRBV7-9	TRBJ2-1	-	-	TGTGCCAGCAGCTTAAGTACGACTAACAATGAGCAGTTCTTC	CASSLSTTNNEQFF
TRBV12-3/TRBV12-4	TRBJ2-3	TRBD2	-	TGTGCCAGCAGTTTCGCGGGGGGGCCAGGAGATACGCAGTATTTT	CASSFAGGPGDTQYF
TRBV12-3/TRBV12-4	TRBJ1-2	TRBD1	many	TGTGCCAGCAGTTCACAACCGGGACAGGGGACCTATGGCTACACCTTC	CASSSQPGQGTYGYTF
TRBV27	TRBJ2-1	-	-	TGTGCCAGCAGTTTAGAGCGGCCTCCTTACAATGAGCAGTTCTTC	CASSLERPPYNEQFF
TRBV11-2	TRBJ2-7	TRBD2	-	TGTGCCAGCAGCTTGGGACTAGCGGGAGCCATAGGTCGAGACGAGCAGTACTTC	CASSLGLAGAIGRDEQYF
TRBV5-5	TRBJ1-5	-	many	TGTGCCAGCAGCTTGCGGCCAGACGTGGGGGGCAATCAGCCCCAGCATTTT	CASSLRPDVGGNQPQHF
TRBV20-1	TRBJ2-7	-	-	TGCAGTGCTATCGGGCAGGCCAACAAGCAGTACTTC	CSAIGQANKQYF
TRBV9	TRBJ2-7	TRBD1	many	TGTGCCAGCAGCGTAGGACCGGGACAGGGGGCCTACGAGCAGTACTTC	CASSVGPGQGAYEQYF
TRBV9	TRBJ2-1	-	few	TGTGCCAGCAGCGTAGGAGAATTGGGATACAATGAGCAGTTCTTC	CASSVGELGYNEQFF
TRBV5-1	TRBJ2-7	-	few	TGCGCCAGCAACGACCAATCTAGCGTCGGGGAGCAGTACTTC	CASNDQSSVGEQYF
TRBV27	TRBJ2-3	TRBD1	-	TGTGCCAGCAGTCCAGACAGGGGCACAGATACGCAGTATTTT	CASSPDRGTDTQYF